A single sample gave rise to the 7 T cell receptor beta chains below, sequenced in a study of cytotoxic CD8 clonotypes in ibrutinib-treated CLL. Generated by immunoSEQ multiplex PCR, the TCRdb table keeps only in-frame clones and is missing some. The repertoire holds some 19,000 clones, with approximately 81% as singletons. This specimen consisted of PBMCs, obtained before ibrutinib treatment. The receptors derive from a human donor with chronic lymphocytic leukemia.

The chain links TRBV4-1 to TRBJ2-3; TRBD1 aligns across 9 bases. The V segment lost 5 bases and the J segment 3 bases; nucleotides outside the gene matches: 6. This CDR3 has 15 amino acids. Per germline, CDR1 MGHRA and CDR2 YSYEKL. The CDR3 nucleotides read TGCGCCAGCAGCTCTGGACAGGGGTGGACAGATACGCAGTATTTT. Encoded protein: CASSSGQGWTDTQYF.

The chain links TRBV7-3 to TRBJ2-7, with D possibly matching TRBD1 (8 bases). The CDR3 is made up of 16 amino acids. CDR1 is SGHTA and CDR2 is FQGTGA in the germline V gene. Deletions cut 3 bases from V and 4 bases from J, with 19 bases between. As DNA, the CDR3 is TGTGCCAGCAGCTTCTACCAAGACAGGGGACTATACGAGCAGTACTTC. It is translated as CASSFYQDRGLYEQYF. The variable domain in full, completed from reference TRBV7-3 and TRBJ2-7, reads GAGVSQTPSNKVTEKGKYVELRCDPISGHTALYWYRQSLGQGPEFLIYFQGTGAADDSGLPNDRFFAVRPEGSVSTLKIQRTERGDSAVYLCASSFYQDRGLYEQYFGPGTRLTVT.

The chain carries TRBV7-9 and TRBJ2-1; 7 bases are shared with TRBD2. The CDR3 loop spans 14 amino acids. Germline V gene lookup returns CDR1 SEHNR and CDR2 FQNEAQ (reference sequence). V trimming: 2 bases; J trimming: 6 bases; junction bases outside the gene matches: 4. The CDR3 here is CASSLSGGGNEQFF. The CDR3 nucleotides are TGTGCCAGCAGCTTATCGGGGGGAGGCAATGAGCAGTTCTTC.

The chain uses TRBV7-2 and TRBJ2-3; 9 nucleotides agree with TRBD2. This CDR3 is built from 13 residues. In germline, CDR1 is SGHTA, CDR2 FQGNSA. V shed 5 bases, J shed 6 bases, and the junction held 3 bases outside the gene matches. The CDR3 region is CASSRTSGDTQYF. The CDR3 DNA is TGTGCCAGCAGCAGAACTAGCGGGGATACGCAGTATTTT.

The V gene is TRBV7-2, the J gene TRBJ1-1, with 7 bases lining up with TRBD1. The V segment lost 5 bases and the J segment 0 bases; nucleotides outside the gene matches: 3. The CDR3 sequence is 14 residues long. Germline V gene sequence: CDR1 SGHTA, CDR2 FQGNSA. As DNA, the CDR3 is TGTGCCAGCAGCCGGGGACAGTTGAACACTGAAGCTTTCTTT. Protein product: CASSRGQLNTEAFF. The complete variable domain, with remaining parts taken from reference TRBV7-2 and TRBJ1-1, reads GAGVSQSPSNKVTEKGKDVELRCDPISGHTALYWYRQSLGQGLEFLIYFQGNSAPDKSGLPSDRFSAERTGGSVSTLTIQRTQQEDSAVYLCASSRGQLNTEAFFGQGTRLTVV.

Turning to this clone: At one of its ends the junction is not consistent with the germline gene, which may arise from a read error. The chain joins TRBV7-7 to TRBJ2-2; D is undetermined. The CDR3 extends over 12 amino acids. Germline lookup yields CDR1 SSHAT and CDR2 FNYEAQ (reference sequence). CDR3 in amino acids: CASSLGSGELFF. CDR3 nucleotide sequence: TGTGCCAGCAGCTTAGGGTCCGGAGAGCTGTTTTTT.

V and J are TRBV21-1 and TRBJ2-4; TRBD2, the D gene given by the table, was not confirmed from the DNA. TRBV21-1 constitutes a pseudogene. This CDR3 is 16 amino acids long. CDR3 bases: TGTGCCAGCAGGACTAGCGGGGGACCGGCCAAAAACATTCAGTACTTC. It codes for CASRTSGGPAKNIQYF.